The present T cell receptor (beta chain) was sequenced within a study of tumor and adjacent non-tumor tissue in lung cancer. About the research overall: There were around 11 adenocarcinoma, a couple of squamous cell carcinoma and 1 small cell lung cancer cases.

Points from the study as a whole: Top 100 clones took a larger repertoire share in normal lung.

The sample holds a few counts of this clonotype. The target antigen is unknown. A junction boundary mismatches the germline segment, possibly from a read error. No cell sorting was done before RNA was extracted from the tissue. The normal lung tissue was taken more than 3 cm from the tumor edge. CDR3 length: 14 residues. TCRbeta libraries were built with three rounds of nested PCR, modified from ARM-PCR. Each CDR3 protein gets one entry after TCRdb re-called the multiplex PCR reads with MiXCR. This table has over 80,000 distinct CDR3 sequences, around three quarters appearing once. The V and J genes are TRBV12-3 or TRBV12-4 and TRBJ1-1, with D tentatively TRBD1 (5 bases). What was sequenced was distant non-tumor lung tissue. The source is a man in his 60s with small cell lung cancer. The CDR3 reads CASSFGQGRTETFF. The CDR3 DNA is TGTGCCAGCAGTTTTGGGCAGGGACGCACTGAAACTTTCTTT.